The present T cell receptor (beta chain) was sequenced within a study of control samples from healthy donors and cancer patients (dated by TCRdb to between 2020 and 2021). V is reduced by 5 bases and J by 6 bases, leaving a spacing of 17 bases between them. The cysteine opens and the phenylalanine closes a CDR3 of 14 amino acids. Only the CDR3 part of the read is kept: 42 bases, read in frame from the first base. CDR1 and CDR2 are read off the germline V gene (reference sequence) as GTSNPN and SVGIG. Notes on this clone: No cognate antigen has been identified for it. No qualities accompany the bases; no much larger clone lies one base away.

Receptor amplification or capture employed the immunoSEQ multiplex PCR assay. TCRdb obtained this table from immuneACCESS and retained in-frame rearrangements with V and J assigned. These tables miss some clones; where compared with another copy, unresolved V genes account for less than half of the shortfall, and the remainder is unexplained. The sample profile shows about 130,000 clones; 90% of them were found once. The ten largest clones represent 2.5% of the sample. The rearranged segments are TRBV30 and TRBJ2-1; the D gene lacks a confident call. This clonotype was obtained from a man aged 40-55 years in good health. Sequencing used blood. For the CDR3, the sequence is CAWEPGLKANEQFF. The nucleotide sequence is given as TGTGCCTGGGAACCGGGCTTAAAGGCCAATGAGCAGTTCTTC.